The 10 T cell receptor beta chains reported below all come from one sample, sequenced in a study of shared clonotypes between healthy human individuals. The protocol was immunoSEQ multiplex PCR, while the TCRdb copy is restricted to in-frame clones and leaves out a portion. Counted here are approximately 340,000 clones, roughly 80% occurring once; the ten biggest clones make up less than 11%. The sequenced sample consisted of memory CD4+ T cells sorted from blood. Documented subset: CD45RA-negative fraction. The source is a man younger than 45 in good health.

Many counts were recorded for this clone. The chain's CDR3 is CASSQVINFAGREDYNEQFF. Here the CDR3 DNA reads TGCGCCAGCAGCCAAGTAATTAACTTCGCGGGCAGGGAGGATTACAATGAGCAGTTCTTC. This sequence joins TRBV4-1 and TRBJ2-1, with D tentatively TRBD2 (6 bases). The CDR3 totals 20 residues. Germline assignment: CDR1 MGHRA and CDR2 YSYEKL. V lost 1 base and J lost 4, with 26 bases in between.

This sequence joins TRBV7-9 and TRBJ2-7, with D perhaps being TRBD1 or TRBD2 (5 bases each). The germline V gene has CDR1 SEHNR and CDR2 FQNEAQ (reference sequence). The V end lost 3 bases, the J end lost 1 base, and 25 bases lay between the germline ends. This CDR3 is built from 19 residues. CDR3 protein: CASSLWSVSGTKTSYEQYF. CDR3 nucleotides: TGTGCCAGCAGCTTGTGGTCGGTTTCGGGGACCAAAACTTCCTACGAGCAGTACTTC.

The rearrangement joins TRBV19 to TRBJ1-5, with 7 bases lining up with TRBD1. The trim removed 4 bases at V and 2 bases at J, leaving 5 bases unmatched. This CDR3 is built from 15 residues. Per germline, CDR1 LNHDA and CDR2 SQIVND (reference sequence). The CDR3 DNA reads TGTGCCAGTAGTACGAACACAGGGGGCAATCAGCCCCAGCATTTT. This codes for CASSTNTGGNQPQHF.

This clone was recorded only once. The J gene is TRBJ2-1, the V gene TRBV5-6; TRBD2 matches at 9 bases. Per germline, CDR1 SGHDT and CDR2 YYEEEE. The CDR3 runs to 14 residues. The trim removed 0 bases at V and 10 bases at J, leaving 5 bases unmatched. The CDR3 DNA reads TGTGCCAGCAGCTTGGTAATAGCGGGAGCGGAGCAGTTCTTC. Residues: CASSLVIAGAEQFF.

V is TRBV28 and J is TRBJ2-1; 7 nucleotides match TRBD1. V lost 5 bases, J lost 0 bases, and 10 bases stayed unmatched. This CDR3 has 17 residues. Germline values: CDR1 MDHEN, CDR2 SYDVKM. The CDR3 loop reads CASSKPRGLISYNEQFF. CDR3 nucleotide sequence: TGTGCCAGCAGTAAGCCCAGGGGGTTAATCTCCTACAATGAGCAGTTCTTC.

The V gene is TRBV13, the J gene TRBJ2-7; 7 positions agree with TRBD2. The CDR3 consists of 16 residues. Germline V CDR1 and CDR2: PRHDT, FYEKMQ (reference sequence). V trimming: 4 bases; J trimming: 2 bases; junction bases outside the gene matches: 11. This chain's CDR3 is CASSSGGRTRPYEQYF. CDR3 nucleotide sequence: TGTGCCAGCAGCTCCGGAGGTAGGACTAGACCCTACGAGCAGTACTTC.

Written as DNA, the CDR3 is TGTGCCACCAGCAGAGGAGGGAGTGGGAGGGCCGAGCAGTACTTC. Translation gives CATSRGGSGRAEQYF. The chain links TRBV15 to TRBJ2-7, with 7 bases fitting TRBD2. CDR3 size: 15 residues. The ends lost 1 base at V and 6 bases at J; junction bases unmatched: 9. CDR1 LNHNV and CDR2 YYDKDF come from the germline V gene (reference sequence).

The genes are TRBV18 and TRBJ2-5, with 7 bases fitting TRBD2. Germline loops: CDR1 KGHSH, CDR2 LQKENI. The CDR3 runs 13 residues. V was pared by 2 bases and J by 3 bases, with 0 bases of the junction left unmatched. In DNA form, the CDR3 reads TGTGCCAGCTCACCAAGCGGGAAAGAGACCCAGTACTTC. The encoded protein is CASSPSGKETQYF.

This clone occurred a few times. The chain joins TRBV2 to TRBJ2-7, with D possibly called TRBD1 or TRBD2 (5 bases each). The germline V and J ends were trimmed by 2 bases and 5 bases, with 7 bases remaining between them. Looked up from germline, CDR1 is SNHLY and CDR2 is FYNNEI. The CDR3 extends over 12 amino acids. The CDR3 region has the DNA TGTGCCAGCAGTGAAATGGGACACGAGCAGTACTTC. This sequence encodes CASSEMGHEQYF.

CDR3: CASSGGVWQTTDTQYF. Here the CDR3 DNA reads TGTGCCAGCAGCGGGGGGGTGTGGCAGACCACAGATACGCAGTATTTT. V and J are TRBV9 and TRBJ2-3, with D maybe TRBD2 (6 bases). Germline CDR1 is SGDLS and CDR2 is YYNGEE. V shed 3 bases and J shed 2 bases, with 16 bases lying between them. The CDR3 totals 16 residues. Full variable domain (remainder filled in from reference TRBV9 and TRBJ2-3): DSGVTQTPKHLITATGQRVTLRCSPRSGDLSVYWYQQSLDQGLQFLIQYYNGEERAKGNILERFSAQQFPDLHSELNLSSLELGDSALYFCASSGGVWQTTDTQYFGPGTRLTVL.